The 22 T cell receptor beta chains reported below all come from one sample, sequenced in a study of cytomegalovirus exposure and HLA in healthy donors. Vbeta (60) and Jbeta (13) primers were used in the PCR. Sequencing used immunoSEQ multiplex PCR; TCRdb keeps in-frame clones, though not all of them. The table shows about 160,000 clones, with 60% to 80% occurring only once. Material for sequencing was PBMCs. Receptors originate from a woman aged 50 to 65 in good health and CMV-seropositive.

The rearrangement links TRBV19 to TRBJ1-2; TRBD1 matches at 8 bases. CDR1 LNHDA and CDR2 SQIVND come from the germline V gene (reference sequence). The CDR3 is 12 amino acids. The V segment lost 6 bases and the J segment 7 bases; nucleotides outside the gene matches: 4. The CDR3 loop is CASSADRGGYTF. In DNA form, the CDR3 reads TGTGCCAGTAGCGCAGACAGGGGTGGCTACACCTTC.

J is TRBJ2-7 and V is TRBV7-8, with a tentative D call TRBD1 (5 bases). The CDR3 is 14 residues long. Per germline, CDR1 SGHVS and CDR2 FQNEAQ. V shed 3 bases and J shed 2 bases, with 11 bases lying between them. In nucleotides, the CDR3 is TGTGCCAGCAGCTTTAGATTGGGGCCCTACGAGCAGTACTTC. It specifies CASSFRLGPYEQYF.

The CDR3 nucleotides are TGTGCCTGGAGTGCTGACAGGACAAACACCGGGGAGCTGTTTTTT. Translating gives CAWSADRTNTGELFF. The J gene is TRBJ2-2, the V gene TRBV30, with TRBD1 as a possible D gene (6 bases). The CDR3 contains 15 residues. The V gene's germline CDR1 is GTSNPN and CDR2 SVGIG (reference sequence). Trimming left V 1 base short and J 2 bases short, with 11 bases between.

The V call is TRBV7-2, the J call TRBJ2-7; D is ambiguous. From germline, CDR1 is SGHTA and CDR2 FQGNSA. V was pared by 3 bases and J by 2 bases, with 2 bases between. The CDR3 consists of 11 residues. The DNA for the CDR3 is TGTGCCAGCAGCTTTACCTACGAGCAGTACTTC. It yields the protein CASSFTYEQYF.

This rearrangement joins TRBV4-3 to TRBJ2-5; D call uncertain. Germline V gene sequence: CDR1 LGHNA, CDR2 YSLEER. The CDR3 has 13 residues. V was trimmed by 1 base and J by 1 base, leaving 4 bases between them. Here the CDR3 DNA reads TGCGCCAGCAGCCAAGGGCCCCAAGAGACCCAGTACTTC. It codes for CASSQGPQETQYF.

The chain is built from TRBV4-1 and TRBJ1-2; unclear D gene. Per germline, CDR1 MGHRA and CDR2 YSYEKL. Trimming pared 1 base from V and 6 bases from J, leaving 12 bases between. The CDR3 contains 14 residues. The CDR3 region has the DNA TGCGCCAGCAGCCAAGGTATCACAAAGAATGGCTACACCTTC. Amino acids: CASSQGITKNGYTF.

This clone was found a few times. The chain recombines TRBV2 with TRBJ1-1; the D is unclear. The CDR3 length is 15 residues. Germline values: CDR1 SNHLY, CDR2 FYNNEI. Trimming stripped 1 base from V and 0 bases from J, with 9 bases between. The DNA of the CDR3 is TGTGCCAGCAGTGAAGTTACACAGATGAACACTGAAGCTTTCTTT. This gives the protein CASSEVTQMNTEAFF.

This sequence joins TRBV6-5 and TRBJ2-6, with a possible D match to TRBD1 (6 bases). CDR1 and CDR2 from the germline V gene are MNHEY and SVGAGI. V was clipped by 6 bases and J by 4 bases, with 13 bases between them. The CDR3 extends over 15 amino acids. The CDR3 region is CASRNTGYGANVLTF. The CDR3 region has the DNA TGTGCCAGCAGAAATACAGGGTACGGGGCCAACGTCCTGACTTTC.

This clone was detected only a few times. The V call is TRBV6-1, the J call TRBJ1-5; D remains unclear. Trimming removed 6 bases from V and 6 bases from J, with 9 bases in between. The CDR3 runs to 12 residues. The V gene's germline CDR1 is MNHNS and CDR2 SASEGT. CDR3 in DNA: TGTGCCAGCAGGGCTTCGCCTCAGCCCCAGCATTTT. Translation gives CASRASPQPQHF.

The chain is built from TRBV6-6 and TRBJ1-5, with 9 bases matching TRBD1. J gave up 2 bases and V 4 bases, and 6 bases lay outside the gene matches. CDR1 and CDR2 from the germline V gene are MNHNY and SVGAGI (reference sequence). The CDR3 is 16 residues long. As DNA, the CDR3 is TGTGCCAGCAGTTCCGGGGACAGGGCTGGCAATCAGCCCCAGCATTTT. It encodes CASSSGDRAGNQPQHF.

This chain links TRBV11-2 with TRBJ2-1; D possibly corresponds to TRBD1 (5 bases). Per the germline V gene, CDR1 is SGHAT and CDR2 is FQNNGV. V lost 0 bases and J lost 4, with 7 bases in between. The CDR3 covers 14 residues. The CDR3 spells CASSLDGAYNEQFF. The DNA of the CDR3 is TGTGCCAGCAGCTTAGATGGGGCTTACAATGAGCAGTTCTTC.

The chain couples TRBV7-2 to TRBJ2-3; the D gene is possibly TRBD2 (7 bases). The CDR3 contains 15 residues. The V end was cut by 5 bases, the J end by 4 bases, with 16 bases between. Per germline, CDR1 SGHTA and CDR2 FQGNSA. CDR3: CASSIAGGAADTQYF. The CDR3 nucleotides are TGTGCCAGCAGCATTGCTGGGGGGGCGGCAGATACGCAGTATTTT.

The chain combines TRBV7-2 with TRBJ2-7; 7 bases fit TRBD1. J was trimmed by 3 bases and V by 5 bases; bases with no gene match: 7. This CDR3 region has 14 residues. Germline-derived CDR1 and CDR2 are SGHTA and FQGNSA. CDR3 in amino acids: CASSATGLSYEQYF. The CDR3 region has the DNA TGTGCCAGCAGCGCGACAGGGTTGAGCTACGAGCAGTACTTC.

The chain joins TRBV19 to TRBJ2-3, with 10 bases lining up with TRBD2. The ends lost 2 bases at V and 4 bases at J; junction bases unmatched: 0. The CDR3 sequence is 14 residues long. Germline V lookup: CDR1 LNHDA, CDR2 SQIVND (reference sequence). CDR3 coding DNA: TGTGCCAGTAGTATAAGCGGGGGGGCAGATACGCAGTATTTT. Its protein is CASSISGGADTQYF.

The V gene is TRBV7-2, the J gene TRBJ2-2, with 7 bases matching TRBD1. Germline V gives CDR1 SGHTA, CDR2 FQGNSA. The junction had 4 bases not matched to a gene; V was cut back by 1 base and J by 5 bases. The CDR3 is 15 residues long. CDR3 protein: CASSLEGAWTGELFF. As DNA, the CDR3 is TGTGCCAGCAGCTTAGAGGGGGCTTGGACCGGGGAGCTGTTTTTT.

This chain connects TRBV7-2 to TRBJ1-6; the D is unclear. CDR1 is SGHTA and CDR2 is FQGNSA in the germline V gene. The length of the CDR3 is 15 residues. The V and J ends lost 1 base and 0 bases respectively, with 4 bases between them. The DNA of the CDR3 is TGTGCCAGCAGCTTAGAGAGCTCCTATAATTCACCCCTCCACTTT. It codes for CASSLESSYNSPLHF.

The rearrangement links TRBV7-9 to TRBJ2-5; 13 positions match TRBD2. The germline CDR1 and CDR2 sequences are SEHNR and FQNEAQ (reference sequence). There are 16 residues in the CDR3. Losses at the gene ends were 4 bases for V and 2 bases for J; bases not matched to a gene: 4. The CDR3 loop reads CASSSGLAGYQETQYF. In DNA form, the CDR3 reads TGTGCCAGCAGCTCGGGACTAGCGGGATATCAAGAGACCCAGTACTTC. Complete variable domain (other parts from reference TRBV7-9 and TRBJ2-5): DTGVSQNPRHKITKRGQNVTFRCDPISEHNRLYWYRQTLGQGPEFLTYFQNEAQLEKSRLLSDRFSAERPKGSFSTLEIQRTEQGDSAMYLCASSSGLAGYQETQYFGPGTRLLVL.

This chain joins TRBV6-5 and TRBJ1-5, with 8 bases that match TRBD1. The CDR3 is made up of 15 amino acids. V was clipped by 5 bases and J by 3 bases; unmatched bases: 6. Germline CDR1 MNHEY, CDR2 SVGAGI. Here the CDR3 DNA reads TGTGCCAGCAGTAAGACAGGGGTAAACAATCAGCCCCAGCATTTT. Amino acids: CASSKTGVNNQPQHF.

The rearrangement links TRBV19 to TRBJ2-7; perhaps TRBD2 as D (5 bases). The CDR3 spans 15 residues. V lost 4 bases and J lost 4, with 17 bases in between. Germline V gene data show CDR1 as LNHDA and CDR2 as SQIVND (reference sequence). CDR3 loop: CASSRSGSGQYEQYF. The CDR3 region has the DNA TGTGCCAGTAGTAGATCTGGGAGCGGCCAATACGAGCAGTACTTC.

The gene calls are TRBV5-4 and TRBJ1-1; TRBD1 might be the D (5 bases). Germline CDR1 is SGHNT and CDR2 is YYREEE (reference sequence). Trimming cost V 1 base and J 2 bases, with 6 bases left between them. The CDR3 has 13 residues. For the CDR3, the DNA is TGTGCCAGCAGCTTGCAGGGAAACACTGAAGCTTTCTTT. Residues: CASSLQGNTEAFF.

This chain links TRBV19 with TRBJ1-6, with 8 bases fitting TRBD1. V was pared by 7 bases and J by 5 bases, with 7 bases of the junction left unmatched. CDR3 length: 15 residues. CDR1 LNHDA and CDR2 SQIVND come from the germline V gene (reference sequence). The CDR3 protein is CASTQGARHNSPLHF. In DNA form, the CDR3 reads TGTGCCAGTACCCAGGGGGCACGGCATAATTCACCCCTCCACTTT.

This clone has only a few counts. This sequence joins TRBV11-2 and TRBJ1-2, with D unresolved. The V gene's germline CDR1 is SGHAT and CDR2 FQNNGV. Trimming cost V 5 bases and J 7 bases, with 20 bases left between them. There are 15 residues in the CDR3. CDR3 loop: CASSESFYRNTGYTF. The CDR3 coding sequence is TGTGCCAGCAGCGAAAGCTTCTACAGAAATACTGGCTACACCTTC.